Listed here are 10 T cell receptor beta chains from one sample, sequenced in a study of naive and memory T cell subsets. An equimolar mix of two oligonucleotides served as the beta constant-region primer for TRBC1 and TRBC2. The ligated cDNA underwent four PCR rounds using SP2 and nested alpha and beta constant-region primers. From the UMI-ligation and nested PCR reads, TCRdb called clonotypes with MiXCR, one entry per CDR3 protein. Of some 30,000 distinct CDR3 sequences in the sample, under 20% are singletons; the top ten hold around 3.3%. The material sequenced was effector memory CD4+ T cells from blood. Regarding subset: effector memory, CD45RA- CD27-. These receptors all stem from a human donor in good health.

This chain uses TRBV6-5 with TRBJ1-5; D is uncertain. V was trimmed by 0 bases and J by 5 bases, leaving 11 bases between them. CDR3 length: 15 residues. CDR1 MNHEY and CDR2 SVGAGI come from the germline V gene. As DNA, the CDR3 is TGTGCCAGCAGTTACTCTCCAAGGGCGGATCAGCCCCAGCATTTT. Its translation is CASSYSPRADQPQHF.

This sequence joins TRBV20-1 and TRBJ1-3; no definite D call. The CDR3 length is 14 residues. With 6 bases removed from V and 3 bases from J, the gap between germline ends came to 15 bases. Germline V gives CDR1 DFQATT, CDR2 SNEGSKA (reference sequence). The CDR3 DNA is TGCAGTGCCCCTAACCTGGACGGTGGAAACACCATATATTTT. Amino acids: CSAPNLDGGNTIYF.

This clonotype was detected many times. The chain carries TRBV28 and TRBJ1-2; D gene uncertain. The CDR3 sequence is 14 residues long. Deletions cut 3 bases from V and 7 bases from J, with 15 bases between. In germline, CDR1 is MDHEN, CDR2 SYDVKM. The DNA for the CDR3 is TGTGCCAGCAGTTTGGCCACCCCTATGGGTGGCTACACCTTC. This sequence encodes CASSLATPMGGYTF.

The V call is TRBV7-2, the J call TRBJ1-1, with D perhaps matching TRBD1 (6 bases). Germline V gene data show CDR1 as SGHTA and CDR2 as FQGNSA. Trimming pared 5 bases from V and 0 bases from J, leaving 25 bases between. This CDR3 contains 19 residues. CDR3 in DNA: TGTGCCAGCAGCCTTCAAGGGGGTGGAGGGTTAGGACTGAACACTGAAGCTTTCTTT. Protein sequence: CASSLQGGGGLGLNTEAFF.

This clonotype appeared a few times. This chain uses TRBV5-1 with TRBJ2-2; no clear D. V was trimmed by 0 bases and J by 6 bases, leaving 9 bases between them. The germline CDR1 and CDR2 sequences are SGHRS and YFSETQ. This CDR3 is built from 14 residues. CDR3 coding DNA: TGCGCCAGCAGCTTGGAGCCCGGCGCCGGGGAGCTGTTTTTT. Translating it yields CASSLEPGAGELFF.

Only a few counts were recorded for this clonotype. This rearrangement joins TRBV7-8 to TRBJ2-7, with 7 bases matching TRBD1. The CDR3 runs to 15 residues. Germline CDR1 is SGHVS and CDR2 is FQNEAQ. Losses at the gene ends were 5 bases for V and 2 bases for J; bases not matched to a gene: 9. The CDR3 is CASSGRQGTTYEQYF. As DNA, the CDR3 is TGTGCCAGCAGCGGGCGACAGGGTACTACCTACGAGCAGTACTTC.

This clonotype was observed many times. The gene calls are TRBV29-1 and TRBJ2-1, with 12 bases that match TRBD2. The CDR3 is made up of 14 amino acids. Germline loops: CDR1 SQVTM, CDR2 ANQGSEA. CDR3 sequence (DNA): TGCAGTGCGGGGACTAGCGGGTTCCTGGGCGAGCAGTTCTTC. The encoded protein is CSAGTSGFLGEQFF.

This clonotype appeared a few times. J is TRBJ2-6 and V is TRBV6-5, with D unclear. CDR3 size: 15 residues. The germline CDR1 and CDR2 sequences are MNHEY and SVGAGI. Trimming removed 5 bases at V and 0 bases at J, with 8 bases between. In DNA, the CDR3 is TGTGCCAGCAGTGTGGGCCGCTCTGGGGCCAACGTCCTGACTTTC. It specifies CASSVGRSGANVLTF.

The V call is TRBV28, the J call TRBJ2-1; D is perhaps TRBD2 (7 bases). V was pared by 5 bases and J by 4 bases, with 21 bases between. Germline V gives CDR1 MDHEN, CDR2 SYDVKM. The CDR3 spans 17 residues. The CDR3, as DNA: TGTGCCAGCAGTCCTGGGGGGGCGGGAGCCCTTTACAATGAGCAGTTCTTC. This codes for CASSPGGAGALYNEQFF.

V gene TRBV20-1 combines with J gene TRBJ2-1; 7 bases are shared with TRBD2. Germline V gene sequence: CDR1 DFQATT, CDR2 SNEGSKA (reference sequence). CDR3 length: 15 amino acids. The V gene end was trimmed by 0 bases and the J gene end by 9 bases; junction bases not matched to a gene: 11. Here the CDR3 reads CSARDPSSGRGEQFF. CDR3 coding DNA: TGCAGTGCTAGAGATCCGTCTAGCGGTAGGGGTGAGCAGTTCTTC.